Listed below are T cell receptor beta chains from one sample, sequenced in a study of control samples from healthy donors and cancer patients. Sequencing used immunoSEQ multiplex PCR; TCRdb keeps in-frame clones, though not all of them. This table holds more than 100,000 clones, roughly 86% found once. Sequencing input: PBMCs. The receptors stem from a man aged 45 to 65 with head and neck cancer. Both conserved end residues are part of each CDR3. The D gene is left open where the match is weak. A clone size is listed for some rows: how often the clone was seen (once, few, many), or a class if it is expanded.

>NA|TRBJ1-2|TRBV27|NA
TGTGCCAGCGGGCAGATTTTTAACTATGGCTACACCTTC
CASGQIFNYGYTF
>TRBD2|TRBJ2-6|TRBV9|NA
TGTGCCAGCAGCGTAGTAGGTTCGGGGGGGCAAGGGGCCAACGTCCTGACTTTC
CASSVVGSGGQGANVLTF
>TRBD1|TRBJ1-2|TRBV28|NA
TGTGCCAGCAGGAACAGGGGCGACTATGGCTACACCTTC
CASRNRGDYGYTF
>NA|TRBJ2-4|TRBV5-6|NA
TGTGCCAGCAGCTTGGGCCCTGGGGGAAACATTCAGTACTTC
CASSLGPGGNIQYF
>NA|TRBJ1-1|TRBV5-1|NA
TGCGCCAGCGCATCCAGGATGAACACTGAAGCTTTCTTT
CASASRMNTEAFF
>NA|TRBJ1-3|TRBV5-8|few
TGTGCCAGCAGTAGACAGTCATCTGGAAACACCATATATTTT
CASSRQSSGNTIYF
>NA|TRBJ1-2|TRBV19|NA
TGTGCATGCCGACAGAAATCTAACTATGGCTACACCTTC
CACRQKSNYGYTF
>NA|TRBJ1-5|TRBV11-1|NA
TGTGCCAGCAGCTCCTTTGACGGGCCCCAGCATTTT
CASSSFDGPQHF
>TRBD2|TRBJ2-7|TRBV6-5|few
TGTGCCACTAGCGGTCCCTACGAGCAGTACTTC
CATSGPYEQYF
>TRBD2|TRBJ2-1|TRBV3-1/TRBV3-2|NA
TGTGCCAGCAGCCCCGGACTAGCGGGGGGGCCGGAGGAGCAGTTCTTC
CASSPGLAGGPEEQFF
>TRBD2|TRBJ2-1|TRBV4-1|NA
TGCGCCAGCAGCCTGGGGACTAGCGGGAAGTCCAATGAGCAGTTCTTC
CASSLGTSGKSNEQFF
>NA|TRBJ1-1|TRBV30|NA
TGTGCCTGGAGTGTACAACCGAACACTGAAGCTTTCTTT
CAWSVQPNTEAFF
>TRBD2|TRBJ2-1|TRBV29-1|NA
TGCAGCGTCCGGGACTACGGATCCCTTATCTCCTACAATGAGCAGTTCTTC
CSVRDYGSLISYNEQFF
>NA|TRBJ1-5|TRBV29-1|once
TGCAGCGTTGAGGAGCCCAGGGGCGCTCAGCCCCAGCATTTT
CSVEEPRGAQPQHF
>NA|TRBJ1-2|TRBV6-5|many
TGTGCCAGCAACGCCCAGGGAGGGAACTATGGCTACACCTTC
CASNAQGGNYGYTF
>NA|TRBJ1-5|TRBV28|NA
TGTGCCAGCAGTCCGGAGCCAGGTCAGCCCCAGCATTTT
CASSPEPGQPQHF
>TRBD1|TRBJ1-1|TRBV5-1|NA
TGCGCCAGCAGTTTGGGACAGGCTTTCGCTGAAGCTTTCTTT
CASSLGQAFAEAFF
>NA|TRBJ1-6|TRBV5-1|few
TGCGCCAGCACGCCGTTGGGGGGACAAGGGAATTCACCCCTCCACTTT
CASTPLGGQGNSPLHF
>NA|TRBJ1-3|TRBV6-5|NA
TGTGCCAGCAGATCGACAGAGGACGCTGGAAACACCATATATTTT
CASRSTEDAGNTIYF
>TRBD1|TRBJ2-5|TRBV6-5|NA
TGTGCCAGCAGCCCCTTGACAGGGCAAGAGACCCAGTACTTC
CASSPLTGQETQYF
>NA|TRBJ2-3|TRBV6-5|NA
TGTGCCAGCAGTTACTCGATCGGTACAGGGCCAGATACGCAGTATTTT
CASSYSIGTGPDTQYF
>NA|TRBJ2-7|TRBV27|NA
TGTGCCAGCAGTTTATCGCCCAGCCCCTACGAGCAGTACTTC
CASSLSPSPYEQYF
>TRBD2|TRBJ2-1|TRBV3-1/TRBV3-2|NA
TGTGCCAGCAGCCAAGATACCAGCGGGGTGCAGTTCTTC
CASSQDTSGVQFF